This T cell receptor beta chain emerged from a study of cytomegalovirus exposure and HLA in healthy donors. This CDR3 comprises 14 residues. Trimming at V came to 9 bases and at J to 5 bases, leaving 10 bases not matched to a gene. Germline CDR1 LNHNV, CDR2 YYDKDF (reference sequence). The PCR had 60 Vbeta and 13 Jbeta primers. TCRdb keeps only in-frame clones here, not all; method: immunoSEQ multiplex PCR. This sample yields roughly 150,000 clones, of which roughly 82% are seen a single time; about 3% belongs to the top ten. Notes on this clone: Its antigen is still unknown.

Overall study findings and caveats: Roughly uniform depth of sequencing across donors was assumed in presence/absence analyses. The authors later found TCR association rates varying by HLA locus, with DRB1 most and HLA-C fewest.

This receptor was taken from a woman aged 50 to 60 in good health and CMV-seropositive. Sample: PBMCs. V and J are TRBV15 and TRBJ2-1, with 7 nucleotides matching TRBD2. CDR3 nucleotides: TGTGCCACAAAGACTAGCAGAACCAACAATGAGCAGTTCTTC. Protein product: CATKTSRTNNEQFF.